This entry describes one T cell receptor beta chain. The target of this receptor is not known. Possible read error: a much larger clone is one base away. These data belong to a study of T cells in Graves' hyperthyroidism and ophthalmopathy (dated by TCRdb to about 2019). At the level of the whole study: Peripheral blood samples were taken at initial diagnosis, before any treatment was given. A discovery cohort of about 96 patients, approximately 45 with Graves' ophthalmopathy and approximately 60 with stable Graves' hyperthyroidism, was used to find distinguishing TCR V-J signatures. Prospective prediction of ophthalmopathy was tested in an independent validation cohort consisting of about 19 hyperthyroidism patients and 15 or so patients who later progressed to ophthalmopathy. For training and testing, the 100 or so patients in the discovery cohort were randomly divided in a 7:3 ratio. In addition, the study compared T-cell repertoires in thyroid tissue and in blood from about six Graves' hyperthyroidism patients. Once sampling was done, hyperthyroidism patients were given methimazole at a starting dose of 30 mg daily, whereas ophthalmopathy patients were given high-dose intravenous methylprednisolone. According to the paper, TCR Vbeta CDR3 sequencing was carried out on 120 to 150 peripheral blood samples, which came from some 41 ophthalmopathy, around 75 hyperthyroidism and about 17 progressor patients. Summary of the overall study and its limitations: A model built on a 13 V-J signature distinguished ophthalmopathy from stable hyperthyroidism, reaching 87.88% sensitivity and approximately 83% specificity in cross-validation and 80%/75% in testing. Sample size was not statistically predetermined, and blinding of investigators to group allocation was not performed. In validation, the model predicted progression to ophthalmopathy with about 71% sensitivity and around 72% specificity, a median of about six months before onset. Blood samples also contained most of the expanded thyroid clonotypes (frequency above 0.001), which suggests that blood repertoires may reflect thyroid immune responses.

Stable Graves' hyperthyroidism was defined as the absence of progression to ophthalmopathy over 18 months of follow-up. Hyperthyroidism patients were aged 18 to 65 years and newly diagnosed, with disease duration of less than 2 months. Exclusion was applied to patients with uncontrolled infections, other autoimmune diseases, pregnancy or lactation. Clinical symptoms, serum thyroxine and TRAb, thyroid ultrasound, and orbital computed tomography formed the basis for the diagnoses. Ficoll-Paque density gradient centrifugation was used to isolate PBMCs from 8.5 to 10 ml of fresh peripheral blood. Total RNA was extracted using Trizol reagent, and RNA quality was assessed on an Agilent 2100 Bioanalyzer. The TCR beta CDR3 regions were amplified from RNA transcripts. For the first round of RT-PCR on the TCR CDR3, the HTBI primer set was used together with the Qiagen OneStep RT-PCR kit. The libraries were constructed in a second round of multiplex PCR and then size-selected and purified. The libraries were sequenced on an Illumina HiSeq2000 using paired-end 100 bp reads. Turning to the authors' computational methods: SOAPnuke was used to process the raw data, throwing out any read that contained adapters or uncalled bases, had a mean Phred below 15, or lacked an exact constant-primer or identifier match. High-quality paired reads were merged using COPE v1.2.5, and each unique nucleotide sequence was defined as a clonotype. MiTCR v1.1 was used to align the clonotypes against IMGT TRBV, TRBD and TRBJ reference segments. Analysis was restricted to V-J combinations with a frequency above 0.0001, which covered 98% to 99.2% of repertoires. The TCS score was defined as the ratio of F50 (clonal expansion) to E x V (chaos), calculated using BLOSUM62-based TCRdist between CDR3 peptides within each V-J. Welch's t-statistics and random forest reduced around 510 V-J features to 10 to 15, which were used in a naive Bayes classifier (R e1071). The raw public reads went through TCRdb reprocessing: fastp at Q25, MiXCR clone calling, in-frame beta chains kept. Identical CDR3 proteins give one entry, which carries the most common genes and DNA. The V and J calls shown here were made by TCRdb, not taken from the authors' results. This sample comprises roughly 330,000 distinct CDR3 sequences, 15% to 20% of them detected only once. The ten largest account for approximately 31% of the sample.

Sequenced: blood. The sequence was collected from a man aged 25 to 40 with Graves' hyperthyroidism.

The CDR3: CASSLNDRSYEQYF. The nucleotide sequence is TGTGCCAGCAGTTTAAATGACAGATCCTACGAGCAGTACTTC. The rearrangement combines TRBV27 with TRBJ2-7, and the D gene may be TRBD1, 5 bases matching. The trim is 2 bases for V and 1 base for J, with a gap of 9 bases between the germline ends. CDR3 length: 14 amino acids, cysteine to phenylalanine. CDR3 DNA is the only sequence kept; it has 42 bases, read in frame from the first base. CDR1 and CDR2 are read off the germline V gene (reference sequence) as MNHEY and SMNVEV.